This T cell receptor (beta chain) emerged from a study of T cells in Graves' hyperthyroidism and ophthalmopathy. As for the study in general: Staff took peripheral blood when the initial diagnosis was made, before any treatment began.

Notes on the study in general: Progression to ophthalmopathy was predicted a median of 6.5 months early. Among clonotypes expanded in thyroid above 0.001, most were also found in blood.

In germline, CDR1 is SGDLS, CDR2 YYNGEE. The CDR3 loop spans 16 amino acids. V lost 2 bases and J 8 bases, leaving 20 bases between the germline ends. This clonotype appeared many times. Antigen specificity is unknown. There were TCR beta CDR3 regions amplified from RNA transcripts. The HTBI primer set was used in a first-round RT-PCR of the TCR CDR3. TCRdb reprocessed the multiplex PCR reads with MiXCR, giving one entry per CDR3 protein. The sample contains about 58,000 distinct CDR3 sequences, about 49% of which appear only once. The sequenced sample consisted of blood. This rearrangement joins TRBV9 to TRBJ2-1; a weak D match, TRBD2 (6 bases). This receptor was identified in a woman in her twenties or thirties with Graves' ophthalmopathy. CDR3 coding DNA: TGTGCCAGCAGCGTTGGCCCGGGAGCCGGGTTAGATGAGCAGTTCTTC. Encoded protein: CASSVGPGAGLDEQFF.